Listed below are T cell receptor beta chains from one sample, sequenced in a study of shared clonotypes between healthy human individuals. TCRdb keeps only in-frame clones here, not all; method: immunoSEQ multiplex PCR. In the table there are about 1 million clones, around 74% of which are singletons. Sequencing was done on a sample of memory CD4+ T cells sorted from blood. These receptors came from a man between 18 and 29 years old in good health. CDR3s include the opening cysteine and the closing phenylalanine or tryptophan. The order of the fields is clone size, V gene, D gene, J gene, CDR3 DNA, CDR3 protein. D genes are given only for firm matches. Size values are once, few and many counts, or a class for expanded clones, and some rows have none.

-	TRBV5-1	TRBD1	TRBJ1-2	TGCGCCAGCAGCTTGGGGGGTACTGAGACAGGGAGTTATGGCTACACCTTC	CASSLGGTETGSYGYTF
-	TRBV11-2	TRBD1	TRBJ2-5	TGTGCCAGCAGCTCGTTACAGGGGCCCCAGTACTTC	CASSSLQGPQYF
-	TRBV30	TRBD1	TRBJ1-1	TGTGCCTGGAGGACAGGGGACTACCGACGGGGACCTTTCTTT	CAWRTGDYRRGPFF
once	TRBV5-1	-	TRBJ1-3	TGCGCCAGCAGCTTGGAAGGGACTGGTGGAAACACCATATATTTT	CASSLEGTGGNTIYF
-	TRBV5-4	TRBD1	TRBJ2-5	TGTGCCAGCAGCCGTATCGGACAGGGGGCGGCGGAGACCCAGTACTTC	CASSRIGQGAAETQYF
-	TRBV9	-	TRBJ1-2	TGTGCCAGCAGCGTACAGTCCTTGGCGGACTATGGCTACACCTTC	CASSVQSLADYGYTF
-	TRBV19	TRBD2	TRBJ2-4	TGTGCCAGTAGCCCAGGACTAGCGTCGGCCAAAAACATTCAGTACTTC	CASSPGLASAKNIQYF
-	TRBV19	-	TRBJ2-7	TGTGCCAGTAGTCCACGCGGACTTCTTTGGGAGCAGTACTTC	CASSPRGLLWEQYF
few	TRBV21-1	-	TRBJ2-2	TGTGCCAGCAGCAAAGAAGAGGATAGGAACACCGGGGAGCTGTTTTTT	CASSKEEDRNTGELFF
-	TRBV19	TRBD2	TRBJ2-7	TGTGCCAGCCCCTCCCGGGGGGGTCCCTTCTCCTACGAGCAGTACTTC	CASPSRGGPFSYEQYF
-	TRBV5-1	-	TRBJ2-6	TGCGCCAGCAGCTTGGCCGTCACAGGGACTGGGGCCAACGTCCTGACTTTC	CASSLAVTGTGANVLTF
few	TRBV19	-	TRBJ1-2	TGTGCCAGTAGTATTGGGGGACTCAGGCACTATGGCTACACCTTC	CASSIGGLRHYGYTF
-	TRBV4-3	-	TRBJ1-4	TGCGCCAGCAGCCAAGTTACGGGTGGGGAAAAACTGTTTTTT	CASSQVTGGEKLFF
once	TRBV30	-	TRBJ1-3	TGTGCCTGGAGTGTGGGTCTGGGAAACACCATATATTTT	CAWSVGLGNTIYF
-	TRBV5-1	TRBD2	TRBJ2-3	TGCGCCAGCAGCCAAACCTTAGCGGGAGAGACAGATACGCAGTATTTT	CASSQTLAGETDTQYF
many	TRBV30	-	TRBJ2-7	TGTGCCTGGAGTCCACCACCTCGGCTGAGTCGGACCTACGAGCAGTACTTC	CAWSPPPRLSRTYEQYF
-	TRBV7-2	-	TRBJ2-1	TGTGCCAGCAGCTTAAACACTTACAATGAGCAGTTCTTC	CASSLNTYNEQFF
-	TRBV19	-	TRBJ2-2	TGTGCCAGTAGGCCCGGGACTCACACCGGGGAGCTGTTTTTT	CASRPGTHTGELFF
-	TRBV28	-	TRBJ1-1	TGTGCCAGCAGTTTCTCCGGGACACACGAAGCTTTCTTT	CASSFSGTHEAFF
-	TRBV6-5	-	TRBJ2-3	TGTGCCACTCGCACCCTCGCAGATACGCAGTATTTT	CATRTLADTQYF
once	TRBV30	-	TRBJ1-6	TGTGCCTGGAGCCCAGGGAGAACAGCGGCTAATTCACCCCTCCACTTT	CAWSPGRTAANSPLHF
few	TRBV6-1	-	TRBJ1-5	TGTGCCAGCAGCCAAGGGGGGCGGCAGCCCCAGCATTTT	CASSQGGRQPQHF
-	TRBV10-2	TRBD1	TRBJ2-6	TGCGCCAGCAAGTCGGGACAGGGATTCTCTGGGGCCAACGTCCTGACTTTC	CASKSGQGFSGANVLTF
-	TRBV7-9	-	TRBJ1-2	TGTGCCAGCAGCTCCGACGGAAACTATGGCTACACCTTC	CASSSDGNYGYTF
-	TRBV6-1	TRBD1	TRBJ2-7	TGTGCCAGCGTGGACAGGGGTCAATCCGGCTACGAGCAGTACTTC	CASVDRGQSGYEQYF
-	TRBV10-3	-	TRBJ1-2	TGTGCCACCGGCCCGGGGAGACAGTCCAGGTATGGCTACACCTTC	CATGPGRQSRYGYTF
-	TRBV5-1	-	TRBJ2-1	TGCGCCAGCAGCTTGGGGTCACAGGGATTTTACAATGAGCAGTTCTTC	CASSLGSQGFYNEQFF
-	TRBV19	-	TRBJ2-6	TGTGCCAGTAACCACCCCATACTGACTGGGGCCAACGTCCTGACTTTC	CASNHPILTGANVLTF
-	TRBV5-8	-	TRBJ2-5	TGTGCCAGCAGCTCCAGCGTTTACCCCCAGACCCAGTACTTC	CASSSSVYPQTQYF
once	TRBV15	TRBD2	TRBJ2-5	TGTGCCACCAGCAGAGATTCGACGGGGGGGCAGACCCAGTACTTC	CATSRDSTGGQTQYF
once	TRBV6-6	-	TRBJ2-5	TGTGCCAGCAGTTACGGGGCAGCCGTTCAAGAGACCCAGTACTTC	CASSYGAAVQETQYF
-	TRBV5-6	-	TRBJ1-1	TGTGCCAGCAGCTCCATTGGGACGGTGAACACTGAAGCTTTCTTT	CASSSIGTVNTEAFF
few	TRBV18	-	TRBJ2-3	TGTGCCAGCTCACCACCTAGCGGAGATACGCAGTATTTT	CASSPPSGDTQYF
-	TRBV9	-	TRBJ1-1	TGTGCCAGCAGGAGGGGGACTGAAGCTTTCTTT	CASRRGTEAFF
once	TRBV29-1	-	TRBJ2-1	TGCAGCGTTGACCTACAGGGTAATGAGCAGTTCTTC	CSVDLQGNEQFF
-	TRBV15	-	TRBJ1-2	TGTGCCACCAGCCCGTTGGGGGGGTTTAACTATGGCTACACCTTC	CATSPLGGFNYGYTF
-	TRBV2	TRBD2	TRBJ2-5	TGTGCCAGCGCCCCGGGACTAGCGAATTTGGAGACCCAGTACTTC	CASAPGLANLETQYF
-	TRBV5-1	TRBD1	TRBJ2-5	TGCGCCTCCCGACAGGGACCAACCCAAGAGACCCAGTACTTC	CASRQGPTQETQYF
-	TRBV5-1	TRBD1	TRBJ2-7	TGCGCCAGCAGCTCCGGGACAGGGGCCTACGAGCAGTACTTC	CASSSGTGAYEQYF
-	TRBV27	TRBD1	TRBJ1-2	TGTGCCAGCACCCCTCGAGGGGGCGTTTCCTATGGCTACACCTTC	CASTPRGGVSYGYTF
few	TRBV5-6	TRBD1	TRBJ2-7	TGTGCCAGCAGCTGGGGACAGGGGGGATATTACGAGCAGTACTTC	CASSWGQGGYYEQYF
-	TRBV5-1	-	TRBJ2-5	TGCGCCAGCAGCTTGGCGGGGGCCGAGACCCAGTACTTC	CASSLAGAETQYF
few	TRBV2	-	TRBJ1-1	TGTGCCAGCAGTGAAGCGCTTCAGGTACCGGCTTTCTTT	CASSEALQVPAFF
-	TRBV6-5	TRBD1	TRBJ1-6	TGTGCCAGCAGCAAGGACAGGCCTAATTCACCCCTCCACTTT	CASSKDRPNSPLHF
many	TRBV6-5	TRBD2	TRBJ2-3	TGTGCCAGCAGTAAACTAGCGGGACAGCGCGATACGCAGTATTTT	CASSKLAGQRDTQYF
-	TRBV5-4	-	TRBJ1-2	TGTGCCAGCAGCTCGGGAGGGGGGACTAACTATGGCTACACCTTC	CASSSGGGTNYGYTF